This T cell receptor (beta chain) appears in the sequencing data of a study of blood T cell repertoires in COVID-19. Trimming cost V 2 bases and J 5 bases; bases outside gene matches: 11. The CDR3 spans 16 residues. From germline, CDR1 is MDHEN and CDR2 SYDVKM. Clones were sequenced by immunoSEQ multiplex PCR, and TCRdb holds only the in-frame ones, with some missing. This table holds over 150,000 clones, around nine tenths found once. The receptor's source is a man aged 35 to 55 with active or convalescent COVID-19. The sample was peripheral blood. V and J are TRBV28 and TRBJ2-5; 7 bases line up with TRBD1. CDR3 sequence reads: CASSLTPQGYWETQYF. Here the CDR3 DNA reads TGTGCCAGCAGTTTAACCCCACAGGGGTATTGGGAGACCCAGTACTTC.